This is a list of T cell receptor beta chains from one sample in a study of cytomegalovirus exposure and HLA in healthy donors. This table comes from immunoSEQ multiplex PCR, and its TCRdb copy is limited to in-frame clones, with some not included. Here the sample spans approximately 150,000 clones, 81% being singletons. The sample consisted of PBMCs. These receptors all come from a woman aged 45 to 65 in good health and CMV-seronegative. Each CDR3 is given with its conserved first and last residue. The D gene is left open where the match is weak. For some rows the clone size is stated as once, few or many, or as a class when expanded; others skip it.

TRBV5-4,-,TRBD2,TRBJ2-5,TGTGCCAGCAGCTGGACTAGCGGGGGGGCGGGGGAGACCCAGTACTTC,CASSWTSGGAGETQYF
TRBV5-6,-,-,TRBJ1-2,TGTGCCAGCAGCTTGGGGGGGGGCGAATATGGCTACACCTTC,CASSLGGGEYGYTF
TRBV9,-,-,TRBJ2-2,TGTGCCAGCAGCGTAGTGAGCGGAAATAAAGGGTACACCGGGGAGCTGTTTTTT,CASSVVSGNKGYTGELFF
TRBV7-2,-,TRBD2,TRBJ2-3,TGTGCCAGCAGCTTTAGGGGACTAGTATCCTATGGTGGAGATACGCAGTATTTT,CASSFRGLVSYGGDTQYF
TRBV25-1,-,-,TRBJ1-1,TGTGCCAGCAGGGACAGCAAGCGGACTGAAGCTTTCTTT,CASRDSKRTEAFF
TRBV7-2,-,-,TRBJ2-7,TGTGCCAGCAGCGTGACGCAGGGAACGTACGAGCAGTACTTC,CASSVTQGTYEQYF
TRBV6-5,-,TRBD1,TRBJ1-1,TGTGCCAGCAGTTACCGACAGGGAGGGAACACTGAAGCTTTCTTT,CASSYRQGGNTEAFF
TRBV5-4,-,-,TRBJ2-7,TGTGCCAGCAGCTTGGCGGGGAGCTCCTACGAGCAGTACTTC,CASSLAGSSYEQYF
TRBV11-2,-,TRBD1,TRBJ1-1,TGTGCCAGCAGCTTACGGTTTACAGGGGTTAACACTGAAGCTTTCTTT,CASSLRFTGVNTEAFF
TRBV25-1,-,-,TRBJ2-7,TGTGCCAGCAGTGAATCATATGTGGAGGCAGGAACCCTCAAAGGGCAGTACTTC,CASSESYVEAGTLKGQYF
TRBV2,-,-,TRBJ2-3,TGTGCCAGCAGTGACGGTCGGCCAGGGGTGGAAGATACGCAGTATTTT,CASSDGRPGVEDTQYF
TRBV5-1,-,-,TRBJ2-7,TGCGCCAGCAGCTTGGCCGGGACAGGGCGACTAGCGGAGACATACGAGCAGTACTTC,CASSLAGTGRLAETYEQYF
TRBV5-1,-,TRBD2,TRBJ2-1,TGCGCCAGCAGCCAGACTAGCGGGGGCCTCTTTCGGCAGTTCTTC,CASSQTSGGLFRQFF
TRBV30,-,-,TRBJ1-6,TGTGCCTGGAGGTCCTTTGTTAGGACTTCTAATTCACCCCTCCACTTT,CAWRSFVRTSNSPLHF
TRBV2,few,TRBD1,TRBJ1-1,TGTGCCAGCAGTTCAGGGACAGGGAGGGCGAACACTGAAGCTTTCTTT,CASSSGTGRANTEAFF
TRBV6-5,-,-,TRBJ1-2,TGTGCCAGCATATACCGGGGTAACTATGGCTACACCTTC,CASIYRGNYGYTF
TRBV13,-,-,TRBJ1-3,TGTGCCAGCAGCTTATACGAGACTGGAAACACCATATATTTT,CASSLYETGNTIYF
TRBV5-1,once,-,TRBJ1-5,TGCGCCAGCGAGTATAGCAATCAGCCCCAGCATTTT,CASEYSNQPQHF
TRBV5-1,-,TRBD2,TRBJ2-7,TGCGCCAGCAGCTTTATAGCGGGAGCGGGGGACGAGCAGTACTTC,CASSFIAGAGDEQYF
TRBV7-9,-,-,TRBJ2-7,TGTTCCAGCAGCCCAGGGAATACCTACGAGCAGTACTTC,CSSSPGNTYEQYF
TRBV6-5,-,-,TRBJ1-5,TGTGCCAGCAGACTCGGAGTCAATCAGCCCCAGCATTTT,CASRLGVNQPQHF
TRBV6-5,-,TRBD1,TRBJ2-7,TGTGCCAGCAGTTACTCGAGGACAGGGTTCAAGGACGAGCAGTACTTC,CASSYSRTGFKDEQYF
TRBV28,-,-,TRBJ2-1,TGTGCCACGTGGGCCCTAGCCTCGTCCGATGAGCAGTTCTTC,CATWALASSDEQFF